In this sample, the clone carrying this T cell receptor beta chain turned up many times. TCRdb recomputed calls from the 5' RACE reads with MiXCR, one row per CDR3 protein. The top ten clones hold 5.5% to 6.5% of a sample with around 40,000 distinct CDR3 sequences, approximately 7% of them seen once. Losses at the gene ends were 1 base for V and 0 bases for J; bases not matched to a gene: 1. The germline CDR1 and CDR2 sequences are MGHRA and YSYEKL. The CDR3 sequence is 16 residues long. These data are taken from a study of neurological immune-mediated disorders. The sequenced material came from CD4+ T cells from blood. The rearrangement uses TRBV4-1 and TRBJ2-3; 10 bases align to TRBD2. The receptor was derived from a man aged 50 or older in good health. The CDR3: CASSQVTSGSTDTQYF. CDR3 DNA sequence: TGCGCCAGCAGCCAAGTGACTAGCGGGAGCACAGATACGCAGTATTTT.